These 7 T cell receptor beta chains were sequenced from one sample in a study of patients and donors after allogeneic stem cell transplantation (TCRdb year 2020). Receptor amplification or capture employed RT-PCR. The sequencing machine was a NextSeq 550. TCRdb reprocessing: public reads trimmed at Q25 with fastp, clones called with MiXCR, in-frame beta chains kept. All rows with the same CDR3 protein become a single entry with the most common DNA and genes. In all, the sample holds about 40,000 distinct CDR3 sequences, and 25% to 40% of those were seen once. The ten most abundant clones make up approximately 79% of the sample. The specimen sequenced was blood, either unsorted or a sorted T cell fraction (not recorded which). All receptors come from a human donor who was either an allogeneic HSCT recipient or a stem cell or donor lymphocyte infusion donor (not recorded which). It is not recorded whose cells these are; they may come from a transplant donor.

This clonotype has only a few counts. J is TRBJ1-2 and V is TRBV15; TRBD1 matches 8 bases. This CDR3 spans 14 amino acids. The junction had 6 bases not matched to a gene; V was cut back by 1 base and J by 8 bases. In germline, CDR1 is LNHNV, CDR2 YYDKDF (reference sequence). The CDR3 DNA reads TGTGCCACCAGCAGAGCCAGGGGGCGGAGCGGCTACACCTTC. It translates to CATSRARGRSGYTF. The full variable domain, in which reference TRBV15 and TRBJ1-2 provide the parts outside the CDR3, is DAMVIQNPRYQVTQFGKPVTLSCSQTLNHNVMYWYQQKSSQAPKLLFHYYDKDFNNEADTPDNFQSRRPNTSFCFLDIRSPGLGDTAMYLCATSRARGRSGYTFGSGTRLTVV.

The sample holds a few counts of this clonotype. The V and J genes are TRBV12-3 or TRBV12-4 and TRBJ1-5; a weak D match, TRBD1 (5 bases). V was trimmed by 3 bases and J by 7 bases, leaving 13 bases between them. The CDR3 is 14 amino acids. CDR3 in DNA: TGTGCCAGCAGTTTTACGGTGGGGGGACAGCCCCAGCATTTT. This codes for CASSFTVGGQPQHF.

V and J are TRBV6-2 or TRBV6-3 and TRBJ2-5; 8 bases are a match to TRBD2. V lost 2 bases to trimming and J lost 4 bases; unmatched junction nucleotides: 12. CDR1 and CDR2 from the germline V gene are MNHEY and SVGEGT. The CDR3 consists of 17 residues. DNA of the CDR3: TGTGCCAGCAGTTACAAGTTCGGACTAGCTTGGGGAGAGACCCAGTACTTC. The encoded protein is CASSYKFGLAWGETQYF.

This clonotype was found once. CDR3 coding DNA: TGTGCCAGCAGCCCAATCGGGGGCCACAATGAGCAGTTCTTC. Residues: CASSPIGGHNEQFF. The chain recombines TRBV7-3 with TRBJ2-1; D tentatively reads TRBD1 or TRBD2 (6 bases each). The germline V gene encodes CDR1 SGHTA and CDR2 FQGTGA. The CDR3 consists of 14 residues. V was shortened by 5 bases and J by 5 bases, with 13 bases between the two germline ends.

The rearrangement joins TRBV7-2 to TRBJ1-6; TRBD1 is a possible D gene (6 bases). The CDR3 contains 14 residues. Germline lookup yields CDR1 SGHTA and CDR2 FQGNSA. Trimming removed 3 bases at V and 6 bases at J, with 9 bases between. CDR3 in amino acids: CASSLGGPNSPLHF. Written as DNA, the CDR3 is TGTGCCAGCAGCTTGGGGGGCCCTAATTCACCCCTCCACTTT.

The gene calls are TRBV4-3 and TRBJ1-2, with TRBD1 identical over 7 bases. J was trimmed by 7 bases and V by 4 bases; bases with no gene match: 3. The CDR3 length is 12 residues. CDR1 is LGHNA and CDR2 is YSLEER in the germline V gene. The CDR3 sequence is CASSRDRSGYTF. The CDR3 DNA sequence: TGCGCCAGCAGCCGGGACAGAAGTGGCTACACCTTC.

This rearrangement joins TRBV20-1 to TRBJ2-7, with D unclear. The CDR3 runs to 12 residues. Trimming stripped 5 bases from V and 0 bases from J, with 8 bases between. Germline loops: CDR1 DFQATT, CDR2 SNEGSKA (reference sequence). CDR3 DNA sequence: TGCAGTGCTCTTAGGGCCTCCTACGAGCAGTACTTC. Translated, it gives CSALRASYEQYF.